Each of the 20 T cell receptor beta chains below was sequenced from the same sample in a study of OX40 agonist ivuxolimab in advanced cancers. This table comes from immunoSEQ multiplex PCR, and its TCRdb copy is limited to in-frame clones, with some not included. The sample includes about 81,000 clones, more than 75% of them seen just once. Sequenced material: CD4+ or CD8+ T cells sorted from blood, taken in a trial of the OX40 agonist ivuxolimab. The receptors were sampled from an adult with an advanced solid tumor such as melanoma, head and neck, liver or kidney cancer.

This chain uses TRBV25-1 with TRBJ1-4; TRBD1 matches 10 bases. V gave up 4 bases and J gave up 6 bases; unmatched junction bases: 8. Germline CDR1 MGHDK, CDR2 SYGVNS. This CDR3 spans 16 amino acids. The CDR3 DNA reads TGTGCCAGCAGTGGGTCCCAGACAGGGGGCGATGAAAAACTGTTTTTT. It encodes CASSGSQTGGDEKLFF.

The chain links TRBV28 to TRBJ1-1, with a weak D call TRBD1 (5 bases). Trimming shortened V by 4 bases and J by 5 bases, and 11 bases separated the two germline ends. The CDR3 runs to 13 residues. Germline loops: CDR1 MDHEN, CDR2 SYDVKM. Here the CDR3 DNA reads TGTGCCAGCAGTTGGGGGTTGGGGACTGAAGCTTTCTTT. This gives the protein CASSWGLGTEAFF.

This chain connects TRBV5-1 to TRBJ2-1, with 7 bases matching TRBD1. The length of the CDR3 is 15 residues. V was clipped by 1 base and J by 6 bases; unmatched bases: 7. Germline CDR1 SGHRS, CDR2 YFSETQ. DNA for the CDR3: TGCGCCAGCAGCTTGAACCCAGGGGGTTCCAATGAGCAGTTCTTC. Translating it yields CASSLNPGGSNEQFF.

J is TRBJ2-4 and V is TRBV9; D is perhaps TRBD2 (6 bases). V lost 4 bases to trimming and J lost 8 bases, with 16 bases between them. Germline lookup yields CDR1 SGDLS and CDR2 YYNGEE. This CDR3 region has 14 residues. The CDR3 DNA follows: TGTGCCAGCAGCTCGAGAACGGGGGACCACATTCAGTACTTC. Translation: CASSSRTGDHIQYF.

This sequence joins TRBV11-1 and TRBJ2-5; a possible D gene is TRBD2 (6 bases). Germline CDR1 SGHAT, CDR2 FQDESV (reference sequence). CDR3 length: 13 amino acids. Deletions cut 8 bases from V and 5 bases from J, with 15 bases between. The CDR3: CASRQGREETQYF. CDR3 in DNA: TGTGCCAGCCGTCAGGGCCGGGAGGAGACCCAGTACTTC.

The chain couples TRBV6-5 to TRBJ1-1; D ambiguous. Germline-derived CDR1 and CDR2 are MNHEY and SVGAGI. The V end was cut by 7 bases, the J end by 10 bases, with 13 bases between. CDR3 length: 11 residues. CDR3 loop: CASTSQSAAFF. Written as DNA, the CDR3 is TGTGCCAGCACCTCCCAGTCGGCAGCTTTCTTT.

The chain has TRBV5-1 and TRBJ1-1; D gene unclear. Germline V gene data show CDR1 as SGHRS and CDR2 as YFSETQ. The CDR3 covers 14 residues. V lost 2 bases to trimming and J lost 4 bases, with 12 bases between them. The CDR3 region has the DNA TGCGCCAGCAGCTTTTTGGGTACCGGCACTGAAGCTTTCTTT. Amino acids: CASSFLGTGTEAFF.

J is TRBJ2-5 and V is TRBV5-1; 12 bases agree with TRBD2. In germline, CDR1 is SGHRS, CDR2 YFSETQ. The CDR3 totals 15 residues. With V trimmed by 1 base and J by 5 bases, 3 bases remained unmatched. CDR3 DNA: TGCGCCAGCAGCTTGCTAGCGGGGGGGCCGGAGACCCAGTACTTC. Its translation: CASSLLAGGPETQYF.

The rearrangement joins TRBV7-9 to TRBJ2-7; 8 bases align to TRBD2. Trimming at V came to 5 bases and at J to 6 bases, leaving 6 bases not matched to a gene. The CDR3 has 13 amino acids. From germline, CDR1 is SEHNR and CDR2 FQNEAQ (reference sequence). This CDR3 is CASSPWREVEQYF. CDR3 coding DNA: TGTGCCAGCAGCCCTTGGCGGGAGGTCGAGCAGTACTTC.

This chain links TRBV5-4 with TRBJ2-2; D ambiguous. The germline gives CDR1 SGHNT, CDR2 YYREEE (reference sequence). This CDR3 is built from 13 residues. V shed 2 bases and J shed 6 bases, with 8 bases lying between them. CDR3 sequence: CASSLKGSGELFF. The CDR3 DNA is TGTGCCAGCAGCTTAAAGGGTTCCGGGGAGCTGTTTTTT.

This clone has only one observation. This chain links TRBV19 with TRBJ1-2; 7 bases are shared with TRBD1. There are 14 residues in the CDR3. Germline CDR1 and CDR2: LNHDA and SQIVND (reference sequence). The trim removed 3 bases at V and 2 bases at J, leaving 3 bases unmatched. The CDR3 DNA follows: TGTGCCAGTAGTATCTTGGGACAGAACTATGGCTACACCTTC. Translating gives CASSILGQNYGYTF.

The chain carries TRBV7-9 and TRBJ1-2; 10 nucleotides align to TRBD1. Trimming at V came to 5 bases and at J to 7 bases, leaving 13 bases not matched to a gene. Germline values: CDR1 SEHNR, CDR2 FQNEAQ (reference sequence). CDR3 length equals 16 residues. CDR3 residues: CASSPGDRGYRSGYTF. CDR3 coding DNA: TGTGCCAGCAGCCCAGGGGACAGGGGATACCGGAGTGGCTACACCTTC.

The chain combines TRBV7-2 with TRBJ2-3, with D possibly TRBD2 on 6 matching bases. Germline V CDR1 and CDR2: SGHTA, FQGNSA. V gave up 1 base and J gave up 1 base, with 9 bases separating them. The CDR3 extends over 15 amino acids. CDR3 loop: CASSLVWGGTDTQYF. CDR3 sequence (DNA): TGTGCCAGCAGCTTAGTTTGGGGGGGCACAGATACGCAGTATTTT.

The chain joins TRBV14 to TRBJ1-2; a weak D match, TRBD1 (6 bases). Germline V lookup: CDR1 SGHDN, CDR2 FVKESK. V gave up 4 bases and J gave up 4 bases, with 13 bases separating them. This CDR3 region has 14 residues. Here the CDR3 DNA reads TGTGCCAGCAGCCCTCTGACAGGTGGCTATGGCTACACCTTC. Its translation: CASSPLTGGYGYTF.

The chain is built from TRBV4-1 and TRBJ1-1; 9 nucleotides match TRBD1. The CDR3 consists of 18 residues. Germline assignment: CDR1 MGHRA and CDR2 YSYEKL. The J segment lost 4 bases and the V segment lost 2 bases, leaving 14 bases of the junction unmatched. This CDR3 is CASSQHGQGRPFGTEAFF. CDR3 in DNA: TGCGCCAGCAGCCAACATGGACAGGGGCGCCCCTTCGGCACTGAAGCTTTCTTT.

V is TRBV5-1 and J is TRBJ2-5; tentatively, D is TRBD1 or TRBD2 (5 bases each). Germline lookup yields CDR1 SGHRS and CDR2 YFSETQ. The CDR3 has 14 amino acids. Trimming removed 0 bases at V and 5 bases at J, with 11 bases between. CDR3: CASSLVGDEETQYF. DNA of the CDR3: TGCGCCAGCAGCTTGGTAGGGGACGAGGAGACCCAGTACTTC.

The V call is TRBV7-9, the J call TRBJ2-6; the match to TRBD1 covers 11 bases. The germline CDR1 and CDR2 sequences are SEHNR and FQNEAQ (reference sequence). V gave up 4 bases and J gave up 0 bases; unmatched junction bases: 8. This CDR3 has 19 residues. CDR3: CASSSPPGQGDSGANVLTF. The CDR3 DNA reads TGTGCCAGCAGCTCGCCACCGGGACAGGGGGACTCTGGGGCCAACGTCCTGACTTTC.

The gene calls are TRBV4-2 and TRBJ2-7; TRBD2 matches at 9 bases. In germline, CDR1 is LGHNA, CDR2 YNFKEQ. The junction had 6 bases not matched to a gene; V was cut back by 6 bases and J by 3 bases. CDR3 length equals 14 residues. The CDR3 loop is CASRRRGGCYEQYF. The CDR3 DNA sequence: TGTGCCAGCAGGAGGCGGGGGGGCTGCTACGAGCAGTACTTC.

With regard to this clone: The CDR3 does not end in the conserved phenylalanine or tryptophan, so this is likely a read error. This rearrangement joins TRBV16 to TRBJ1-6; 8 nucleotides align to TRBD1. Germline lookup yields CDR1 KGHSY and CDR2 FQNENV. The CDR3 is 16 amino acids. Trimming cost V 2 bases and J 8 bases; bases outside gene matches: 8. CDR3 DNA sequence: TGTGCCAGCAGCCAAGCGGACAGGGAGGAATATTCACCCCTCCACCTT. Residues: CASSQADREEYSPLHL.

V is TRBV4-3 and J is TRBJ1-2; the D is unclear. CDR1 is LGHNA and CDR2 is YSLEER in the germline V gene. V lost 4 bases to trimming and J lost 1 base, with 19 bases between them. The CDR3 covers 17 residues. Written as DNA, the CDR3 is TGCGCCAGCAGCCCCGGGGTTGGTTCCCTCATTAACTATGGCTACACCTTC. It yields the protein CASSPGVGSLINYGYTF.